This TCR beta chain is drawn from a study of CD4+ T cells in melanoma. Profiled with immunoSEQ multiplex PCR; TCRdb holds only in-frame clones, not every one. The data contain around 130,000 clones, roughly 91% of them singletons. Notes on the study in general: Neoantigen-specific CD4+ T cells in melanoma reportedly had diverse differentiation states.

As regards this clone: Its antigen is still unknown.

This receptor was taken from a human donor with melanoma.

CDR3: CASSGTRGTLAEAFF. In DNA form, the CDR3 reads TGTGCCAGCAGCGGGACCAGGGGGACGCTCGCTGAAGCTTTCTTT. V gene TRBV9 combines with J gene TRBJ1-1; 7 bases align to TRBD1. The CDR3 is 15 residues long. The germline V gene has CDR1 SGDLS and CDR2 YYNGEE. After removal of 3 bases from V and 6 bases from J, the junction contained 11 bases not matched to a gene.